The present T cell receptor (beta chain) was sequenced within a study of shared clonotypes between healthy human individuals. On the study more broadly: Per-donor plates numbered three CD4 naive, three CD4 memory, two CD8 naive and one CD8 memory.

On this clone itself: Its antigen is unidentified. The sample contains more than one DNA sequence encoding this CDR3.

Findings of the study overall: Despite large depth, sorted-subset datasets appeared incompletely sequenced. Genetic and exposure-history diversity was limited by the small donor number.

Profiled with immunoSEQ multiplex PCR; TCRdb holds only in-frame clones, not every one. The sample includes some 2,000,000 clones, almost 96% of them seen just once. Germline V gene data show CDR1 as SGHRS and CDR2 as YFSETQ. V lost 4 bases and J lost 4; bases outside the gene matches: 7. CDR3 length: 14 residues. The chain uses TRBV5-1 and TRBJ1-2; TRBD1 matches 7 bases. The receptor was derived from a man aged 18 to 30 in good health. The sequencing sample was made of naive CD4+ T cells sorted from blood. Subset specified: CD45RA+ positively selected. The CDR3 sequence: CASSLTGEGYGYTF. DNA of the CDR3: TGCGCCAGCAGCCTAACAGGGGAGGGCTATGGCTACACCTTC.